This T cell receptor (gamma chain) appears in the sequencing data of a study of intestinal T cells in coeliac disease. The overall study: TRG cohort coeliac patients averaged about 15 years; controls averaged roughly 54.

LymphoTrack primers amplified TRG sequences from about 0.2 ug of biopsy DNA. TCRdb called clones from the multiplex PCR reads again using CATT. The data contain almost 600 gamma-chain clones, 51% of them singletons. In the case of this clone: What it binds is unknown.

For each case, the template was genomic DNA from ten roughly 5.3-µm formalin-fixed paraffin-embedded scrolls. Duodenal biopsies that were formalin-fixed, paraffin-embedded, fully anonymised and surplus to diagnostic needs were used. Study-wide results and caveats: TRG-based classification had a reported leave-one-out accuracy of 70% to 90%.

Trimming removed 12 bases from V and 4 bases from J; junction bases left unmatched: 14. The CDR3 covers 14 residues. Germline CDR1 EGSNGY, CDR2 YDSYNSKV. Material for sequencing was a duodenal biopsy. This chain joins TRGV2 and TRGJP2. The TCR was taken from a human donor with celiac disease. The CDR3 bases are TGTGCCGACCTGGGACTGACTAGTGATTGGATCAAGACGTTT. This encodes CADLGLTSDWIKTF.